The subject of this entry is one T cell receptor beta chain. The sample originates from a study of cytomegalovirus exposure and HLA in healthy donors. Germline CDR1 reads SEHNR; CDR2 reads FQNEAQ (reference sequence). The CDR3 spans 14 residues. J gave up 7 bases and V 4 bases, and 3 bases lay outside the gene matches. The PCR contained 60 Vbeta and 13 Jbeta primers. Using immunoSEQ multiplex PCR, the repertoire was profiled, and TCRdb retains in-frame clones only, with some absent. The top ten hold about 7.7% of the sample, which has under 200,000 clones, more than 70% seen once. This chain links TRBV7-9 with TRBJ1-4; 10 bases are shared with TRBD1. This TCR came from a woman between 40 and 50 years old in good health and CMV-seropositive. The sequenced sample consisted of PBMCs. In nucleotides, the CDR3 is TGTGCCAGCAGCTCGGGGACAGGGGTTGAAAAACTGTTTTTT. It codes for CASSSGTGVEKLFF.